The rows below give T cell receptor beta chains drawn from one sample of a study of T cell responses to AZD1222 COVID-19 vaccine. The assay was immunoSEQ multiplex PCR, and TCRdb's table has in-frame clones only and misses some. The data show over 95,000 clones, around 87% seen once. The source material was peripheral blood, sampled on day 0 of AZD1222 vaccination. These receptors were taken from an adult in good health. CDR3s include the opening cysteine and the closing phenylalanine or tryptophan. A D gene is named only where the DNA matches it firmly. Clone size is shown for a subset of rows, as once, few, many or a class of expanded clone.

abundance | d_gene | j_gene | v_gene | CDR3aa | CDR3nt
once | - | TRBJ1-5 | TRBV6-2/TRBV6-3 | CASSYRSGAQPQHF | TGTGCCAGCAGTTACCGGTCAGGGGCTCAGCCCCAGCATTTT
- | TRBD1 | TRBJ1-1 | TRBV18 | CASSEAGQMNTEAFF | TGTGCCAGCTCGGAAGCGGGACAGATGAACACTGAAGCTTTCTTT
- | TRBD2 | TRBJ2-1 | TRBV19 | CASAPSGQYNEQFF | TGTGCCAGTGCCCCTAGCGGTCAATACAATGAGCAGTTCTTC
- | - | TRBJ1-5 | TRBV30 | CAWSVTGGGNQPQHF | TGTGCCTGGAGTGTAACCGGGGGTGGCAATCAGCCCCAGCATTTT
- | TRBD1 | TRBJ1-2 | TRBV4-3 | CASSQSDAGTAYGYTF | TGCGCCAGCAGCCAATCTGACGCCGGGACAGCGTATGGCTACACCTTC
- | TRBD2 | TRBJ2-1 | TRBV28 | CASSSLAGVSYNEQFF | TGTGCCAGCAGTTCACTAGCGGGAGTGTCCTACAATGAGCAGTTCTTC
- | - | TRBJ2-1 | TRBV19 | CASSPWRDEQFF | TGTGCCAGTAGTCCGTGGCGAGATGAGCAGTTCTTC
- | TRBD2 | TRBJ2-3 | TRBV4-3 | CASSQDREGTPNTQYF | TGCGCCAGCAGCCAAGATCGGGAGGGAACTCCCAATACGCAGTATTTT
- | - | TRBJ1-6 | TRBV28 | CASRTPNSPLHF | TGTGCCAGCAGGACCCCCAATTCACCCCTCCACTTT
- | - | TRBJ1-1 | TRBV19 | CASSPAEREAFF | TGTGCCAGTAGTCCCGCGGAAAGGGAAGCTTTCTTT
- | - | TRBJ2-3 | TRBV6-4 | CASPEAGICTDTQYF | TGTGCCAGCCCGGAGGCGGGGATATGCACAGATACGCAGTATTTT
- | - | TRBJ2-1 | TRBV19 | CASSIQGSSYNEQFF | TGTGCCAGTAGTATACAGGGCAGCTCCTACAATGAGCAGTTCTTC
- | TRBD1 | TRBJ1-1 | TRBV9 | CASSVFDRATEAFF | TGTGCCAGCAGCGTATTCGACAGGGCTACTGAAGCTTTCTTT
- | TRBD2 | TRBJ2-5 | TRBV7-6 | CASSLLGLAGGETQYF | TGTGCCAGCAGCCTCCTGGGACTAGCGGGAGGGGAGACCCAGTACTTC